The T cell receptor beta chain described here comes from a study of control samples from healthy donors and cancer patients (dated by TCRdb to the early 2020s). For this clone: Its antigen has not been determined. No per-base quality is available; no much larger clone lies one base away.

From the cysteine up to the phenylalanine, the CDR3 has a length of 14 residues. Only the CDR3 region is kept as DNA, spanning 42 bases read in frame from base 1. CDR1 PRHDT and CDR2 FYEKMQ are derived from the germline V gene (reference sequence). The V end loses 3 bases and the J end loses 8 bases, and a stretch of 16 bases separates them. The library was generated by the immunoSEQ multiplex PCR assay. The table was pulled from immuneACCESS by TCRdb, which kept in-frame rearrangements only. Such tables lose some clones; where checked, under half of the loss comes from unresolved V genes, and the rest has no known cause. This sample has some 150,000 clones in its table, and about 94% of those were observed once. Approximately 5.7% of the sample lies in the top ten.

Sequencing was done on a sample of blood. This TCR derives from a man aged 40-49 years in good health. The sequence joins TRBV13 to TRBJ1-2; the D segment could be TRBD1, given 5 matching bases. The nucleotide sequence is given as TGTGCCAGCAGCTTGAAGGAGGGGCAACGAGGCTACACCTTC. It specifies CASSLKEGQRGYTF.